Presented here are 10 T cell receptor beta chains from one specimen sequenced in a study of metastatic and nonmetastatic thyroid tumors. TCRdb re-analyzed the PCR reads using MiXCR. The repertoire has 20,000 to 25,000 clones, roughly an eighth of them found once; the top ten carry more than 15%. Every patient underwent thyroid surgery untreated. Sequenced sample: blood. The receptors originated from a female donor with papillary thyroid cancer or a benign thyroid nodule (not recorded which). Some clones in this sample may be carry-over from other donors' samples.

This chain connects TRBV11-2 to TRBJ2-7; 10 nucleotides align to TRBD2. From germline, CDR1 is SGHAT and CDR2 FQNNGV. The CDR3 has 17 residues. Trimming removed 1 base from V and 4 bases from J; junction bases left unmatched: 10. CDR3 DNA: TGTGCCAGCAGCTTAGTGGCTAGCGGGGGCGTTGCGTACGAGCAGTACTTC. Its protein is CASSLVASGGVAYEQYF.

This clone was seen a handful of times. The chain has TRBV12-3 or TRBV12-4 and TRBJ1-1; TRBD1 might be the D (5 bases). The V end was cut by 2 bases, the J end by 8 bases, with 12 bases between. There are 13 residues in the CDR3. The CDR3 DNA reads as TGTGCCAGCAGTTTAATCGAGGGGATGGAAGCTTTCTTT. It specifies CASSLIEGMEAFF.

This clone was seen ten or more times. The CDR3 sequence: CASRGMAANTGELFF. In nucleotides, the CDR3 is TGTGCCAGCAGAGGAATGGCAGCGAACACCGGGGAGCTGTTTTTT. V gene TRBV2 combines with J gene TRBJ2-2; D is ambiguous. This CDR3 comprises 15 residues. The V end was cut by 6 bases, the J end by 0 bases, with 11 bases between. Germline V CDR1 and CDR2: SNHLY, FYNNEI.

This clone was seen many times. J is TRBJ2-7 and V is TRBV19, with TRBD2 matching over 8 bases. Trimming took 6 bases from V and 0 from J; bases not matched to a gene: 7. Per germline, CDR1 LNHDA and CDR2 SQIVND (reference sequence). CDR3 length equals 15 residues. This CDR3 reads CASSSGGTISYEQYF. The CDR3 DNA reads TGTGCCAGTAGCTCGGGGGGGACGATCTCCTACGAGCAGTACTTC. Full variable domain (remainder filled in from reference TRBV19 and TRBJ2-7): DGGITQSPKYLFRKEGQNVTLSCEQNLNHDAMYWYRQDPGQGLRLIYYSQIVNDFQKGDIAEGYSVSREKKESFPLTVTSAQKNPTAFYLCASSSGGTISYEQYFGPGTRLTVT.

Sample share makes this clone medium-sized. The chain combines TRBV6-2 or TRBV6-3 with TRBJ2-2, with 7 positions matching TRBD2. The CDR3 sequence is 15 residues long. The trim removed 10 bases at V and 4 bases at J, leaving 12 bases unmatched. CDR1 is MNHEY, CDR2 SVGEGT, per germline. The CDR3: CAIRVAGEFTGELFF. The DNA for the CDR3 is TGTGCCATACGGGTGGCGGGAGAGTTCACCGGGGAGCTGTTTTTT.

This clone was counted ten times or more. V is TRBV19 and J is TRBJ2-7; TRBD1 agrees at 8 bases. Germline V lookup: CDR1 LNHDA, CDR2 SQIVND (reference sequence). The J segment lost 2 bases and the V segment lost 4 bases, leaving 7 bases of the junction unmatched. The CDR3 is 15 amino acids. The CDR3 protein is CASSSLGRGPYEQYF. The CDR3, as DNA: TGTGCCAGTAGTAGTTTGGGCAGGGGGCCCTACGAGCAGTACTTC.

The sample holds many counts of this clone. V and J are TRBV19 and TRBJ2-7; D might be TRBD1 or TRBD2, each matching 5 bases. The CDR3 loop spans 17 amino acids. With 5 bases removed from V and 0 bases from J, the gap between germline ends came to 20 bases. Germline lookup yields CDR1 LNHDA and CDR2 SQIVND (reference sequence). The CDR3 bases are TGTGCCAGTAGTCCACGGAGGTCCGGGACCGACTCCTACGAGCAGTACTTC. Its protein product is CASSPRRSGTDSYEQYF.

This clone was recorded many times. The rearrangement joins TRBV2 to TRBJ2-7; 11 bases agree with TRBD2. After removal of 3 bases from V and 5 bases from J, the junction contained 21 bases not matched to a gene. The CDR3 sequence is 20 residues long. Looked up from germline, CDR1 is SNHLY and CDR2 is FYNNEI. The CDR3 reads CASSEWTVPSTSGSLDEQYF. The CDR3 nucleotides are TGTGCCAGCAGTGAGTGGACAGTCCCTTCTACTAGCGGGAGCCTCGACGAGCAGTACTTC.

This clone came up many times. V usage is TRBV7-9 and J usage is TRBJ2-7, with 8 bases aligning to TRBD1. CDR3 length: 15 amino acids. The germline V gene encodes CDR1 SEHNR and CDR2 FQNEAQ (reference sequence). Trimming cost V 5 bases and J 6 bases; bases outside gene matches: 12. CDR3: CASSTQTGAVFEQYF. CDR3 nucleotides: TGTGCCAGCAGCACACAGACAGGGGCCGTCTTCGAGCAGTACTTC.

This clone showed up many times. Since a much larger clone is just one base distant, this may be a read error. The rearrangement uses TRBV5-1 and TRBJ2-7; a weak D match, TRBD1 (5 bases). This CDR3 is 14 amino acids long. Germline CDR1 SGHRS, CDR2 YFSETQ. The CDR3 here is CAGSLAQGSYEQYF. The CDR3 nucleotides are TGCGCCGGCAGCTTGGCTCAGGGATCCTACGAGCAGTACTTC. The full variable domain, rest sourced from reference TRBV5-1 and TRBJ2-7, is KAGVTQTPRYLIKTRGQQVTLSCSPISGHRSVSWYQQTPGQGLQFLFEYFSETQRNKGNFPGRFSGRQFSNSRSEMNVSTLELGDSALYLCAGSLAQGSYEQYFGPGTRLTVT.